The rows below give T cell receptor beta chains drawn from one sample of a study of monozygotic twins with inflammatory bowel disease. TCRdb reanalyzed the 5' RACE reads, giving one entry per CDR3 protein sequence and no DNA. This sample lists approximately 400,000 distinct CDR3 sequences; its ten largest clones have 2% to 2.5%. Sequenced input: blood. These receptors came from a human donor with ulcerative colitis or Crohn's disease, or a healthy co-twin of an affected twin (not recorded which). Both conserved end residues are part of each CDR3.

TRBJ1-3 | TRBV9 | CASSVTHQVGGNTIYF
TRBJ1-1 | TRBV9 | CASSPSIRMNTEAFF
TRBJ2-6 | TRBV7-8 | CASSIRQGRANVLTF
TRBJ2-7 | TRBV15 | CATSRDRTVGEQYF
TRBJ2-7 | TRBV7-6 | CASSPAPASEGFYEQYF
TRBJ1-5 | TRBV5-5 | CASSFMGRGQPNQPQHF
TRBJ1-1 | TRBV29-1 | CSVVGQESTEAFF
TRBJ1-1 | TRBV29-1 | CSVGRDRVDAFF
TRBJ2-6 | TRBV9 | CASSVRQGASTGANVLTF
TRBJ2-7 | TRBV29-1 | CSVIDPVSVYEQYF
TRBJ2-7 | TRBV28 | CASRRELYYEQYF
TRBJ2-3 | TRBV5-6 | CASSVGLSTDTQYF
TRBJ2-3 | TRBV19 | CASSTYRDGGTDTQYF
TRBJ2-3 | TRBV3-1 | CASSPWGSQSDTQYF
TRBJ2-5 | TRBV7-2 | CASCPGGGETQYF
TRBJ2-1 | TRBV5-1 | CASSTDGQGHNEQFF
TRBJ2-7 | TRBV12-3/TRBV12-4 | CASSTRHGRIYEQYF
TRBJ2-1 | TRBV5-5 | CASSLDWGSYNEQFF
TRBJ2-7 | TRBV30 | CAWSTGGNEQYF
TRBJ2-3 | TRBV7-2 | CASSFSVAGGQADTQYF
TRBJ1-1 | TRBV30 | CAWSATGFEAFF
TRBJ2-7 | TRBV3-1 | CASSFPNQFSYEQYF
TRBJ2-7 | TRBV11-2 | CASSRTSVSYEQYF
TRBJ1-6 | TRBV5-1 | CASSLMTGPNSPLHF
TRBJ1-5 | TRBV7-9 | CASSADAIGNQPQHF
TRBJ2-1 | TRBV20-1 | CSAPSDYNEQFF
TRBJ2-7 | TRBV9 | CASSAGRRNEQYF